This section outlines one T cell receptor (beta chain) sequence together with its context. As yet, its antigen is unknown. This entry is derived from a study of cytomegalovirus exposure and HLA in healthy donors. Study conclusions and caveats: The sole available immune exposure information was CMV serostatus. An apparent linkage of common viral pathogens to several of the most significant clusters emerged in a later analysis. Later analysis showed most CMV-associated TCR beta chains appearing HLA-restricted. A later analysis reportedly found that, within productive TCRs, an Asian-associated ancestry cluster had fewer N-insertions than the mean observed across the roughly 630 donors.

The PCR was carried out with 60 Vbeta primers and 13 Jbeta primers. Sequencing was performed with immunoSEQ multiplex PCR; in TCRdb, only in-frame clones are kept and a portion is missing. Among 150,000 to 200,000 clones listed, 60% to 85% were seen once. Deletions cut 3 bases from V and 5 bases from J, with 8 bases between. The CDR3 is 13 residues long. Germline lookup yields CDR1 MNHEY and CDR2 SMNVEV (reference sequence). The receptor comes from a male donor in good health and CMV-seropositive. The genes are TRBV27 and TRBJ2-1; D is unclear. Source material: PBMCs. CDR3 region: CASSFLEDNEQFF. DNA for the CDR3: TGTGCCAGCAGTTTCTTAGAAGACAATGAGCAGTTCTTC.